One sample yielded the 4 T cell receptor beta chains listed below, sequenced in a study of blood T cell repertoires in COVID-19. The table came from immunoSEQ multiplex PCR; TCRdb's copy has only in-frame clones and leaves some out. Of some 350,000 clones in the sample, about 87% were seen once. Sequencing was performed on PBMCs or T cells enriched from blood (not recorded which). These receptors were obtained from a man aged 25-45 years who had recovered from COVID-19.

This rearrangement joins TRBV5-1 to TRBJ1-4, with 7 bases fitting TRBD1. CDR3 length: 15 amino acids. The ends lost 4 bases at V and 3 bases at J; junction bases unmatched: 6. CDR1 and CDR2 from the germline V gene are SGHRS and YFSETQ. CDR3 protein: CASSLLGTANEKLFF. The CDR3, as DNA: TGCGCCAGCAGCCTACTAGGGACAGCTAATGAAAAACTGTTTTTT.

The J gene is TRBJ1-3, the V gene TRBV27, with 12 bases identical to TRBD1. V trimming: 5 bases; J trimming: 2 bases; junction bases outside the gene matches: 7. Germline values: CDR1 MNHEY, CDR2 SMNVEV (reference sequence). CDR3 length equals 17 residues. Here the CDR3 reads CASSPIGTGGAGNTIYF. The CDR3 nucleotides are TGTGCCAGCAGTCCTATAGGGACAGGGGGCGCTGGAAACACCATATATTTT.

V is TRBV19 and J is TRBJ1-3; D not resolved. Between the trimmed V and J ends, which lost 10 bases and 4 bases, there was a span of 23 bases. The CDR3 sequence is 16 residues long. In germline, CDR1 is LNHDA, CDR2 SQIVND (reference sequence). CDR3 coding DNA: TGTGCCACCCGGGAAGACGGACGTGGACGCGGAAACACCATATATTTT. Translation: CATREDGRGRGNTIYF.

The chain uses TRBV3-1 (or the pseudogene TRBV3-2) and TRBJ2-6, with D maybe TRBD1 (6 bases). Germline lookup yields CDR1 LGHDT and CDR2 YNNKEL (reference sequence). V lost 4 bases and J 2 bases, leaving 9 bases between the germline ends. This CDR3 region has 15 residues. The CDR3 protein is CASSLRGPGANVLTF. CDR3 coding DNA: TGTGCCAGCAGCCTCAGGGGACCTGGGGCCAACGTCCTGACTTTC.